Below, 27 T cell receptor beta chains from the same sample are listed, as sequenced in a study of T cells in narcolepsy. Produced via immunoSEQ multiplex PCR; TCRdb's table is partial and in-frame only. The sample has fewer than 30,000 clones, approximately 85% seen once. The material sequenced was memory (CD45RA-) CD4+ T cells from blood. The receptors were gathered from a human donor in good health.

The CDR3 coding sequence is TGTGCCAGCAGCCAAGCTGGACAGGGTAATTACGAGCAGTACTTC. Its translation: CASSQAGQGNYEQYF. The gene calls are TRBV4-2 and TRBJ2-7; 8 positions agree with TRBD1. V lost 1 base, J lost 4 bases, and 6 bases stayed unmatched. CDR3 length equals 15 residues. In germline, CDR1 is LGHNA, CDR2 YNFKEQ.

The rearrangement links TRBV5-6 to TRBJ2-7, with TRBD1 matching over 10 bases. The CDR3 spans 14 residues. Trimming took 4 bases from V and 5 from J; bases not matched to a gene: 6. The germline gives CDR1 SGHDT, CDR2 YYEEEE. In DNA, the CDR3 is TGTGCCAGCAGCCAGGGACAGGGGAGCAACGAGCAGTACTTC. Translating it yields CASSQGQGSNEQYF. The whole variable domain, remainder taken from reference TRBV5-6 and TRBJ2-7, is DAGVTQSPTHLIKTRGQQVTLRCSPKSGHDTVSWYQQALGQGPQFIFQYYEEEERQRGNFPDRFSGHQFPNYSSELNVNALLLGDSALYLCASSQGQGSNEQYFGPGTRLTVT.

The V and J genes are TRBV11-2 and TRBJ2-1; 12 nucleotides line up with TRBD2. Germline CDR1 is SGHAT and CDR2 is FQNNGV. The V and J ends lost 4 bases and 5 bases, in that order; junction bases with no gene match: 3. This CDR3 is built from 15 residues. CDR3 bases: TGTGCCAGCAGCTCCCGACTAGCGGGAGACAATGAGCAGTTCTTC. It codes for CASSSRLAGDNEQFF.

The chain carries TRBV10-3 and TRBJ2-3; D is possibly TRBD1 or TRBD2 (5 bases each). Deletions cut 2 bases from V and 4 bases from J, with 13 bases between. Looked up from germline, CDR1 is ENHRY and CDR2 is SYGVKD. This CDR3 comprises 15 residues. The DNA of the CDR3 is TGTGCCATCAGTGAGACCGACAGAGCGGCAGATACGCAGTATTTT. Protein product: CAISETDRAADTQYF.

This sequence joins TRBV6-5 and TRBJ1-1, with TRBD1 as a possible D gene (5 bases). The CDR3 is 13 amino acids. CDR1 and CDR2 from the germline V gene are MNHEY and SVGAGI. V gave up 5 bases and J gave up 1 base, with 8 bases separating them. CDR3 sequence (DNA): TGTGCCAGCAGTCTAGGACAGAACACTGAAGCTTTCTTT. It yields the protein CASSLGQNTEAFF.

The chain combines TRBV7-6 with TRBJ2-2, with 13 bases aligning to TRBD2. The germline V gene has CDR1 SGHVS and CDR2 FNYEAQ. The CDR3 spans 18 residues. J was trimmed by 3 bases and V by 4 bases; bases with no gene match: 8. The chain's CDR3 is CASSSGTSGRAYTGELFF. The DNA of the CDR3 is TGTGCCAGCAGCTCCGGTACTAGCGGGAGGGCCTACACCGGGGAGCTGTTTTTT. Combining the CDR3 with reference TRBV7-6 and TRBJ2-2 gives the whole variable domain GAGVSQSPRYKVTKRGQDVALRCDPISGHVSLYWYRQALGQGPEFLTYFNYEAQQDKSGLPNDRFSAERPEGSISTLTIQRTEQRDSAMYRCASSSGTSGRAYTGELFFGEGSRLTVL.

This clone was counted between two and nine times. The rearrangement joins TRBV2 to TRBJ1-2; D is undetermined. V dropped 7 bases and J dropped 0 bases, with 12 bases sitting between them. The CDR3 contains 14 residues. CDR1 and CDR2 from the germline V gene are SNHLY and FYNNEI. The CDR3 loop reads CASMKDGANYGYTF. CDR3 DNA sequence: TGTGCCAGCATGAAGGACGGAGCTAACTATGGCTACACCTTC.

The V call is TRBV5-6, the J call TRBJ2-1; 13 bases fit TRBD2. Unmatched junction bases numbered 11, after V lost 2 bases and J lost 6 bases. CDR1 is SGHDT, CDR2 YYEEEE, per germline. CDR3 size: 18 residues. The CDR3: CASSFSGSGLAGRNEQFF. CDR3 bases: TGTGCCAGCAGCTTCAGCGGGTCGGGACTAGCGGGACGCAATGAGCAGTTCTTC.

This CDR3 is CASSPRTPNTGELFF. CDR3 DNA: TGTGCCAGCAGTCCGCGGACACCGAACACCGGGGAGCTGTTTTTT. This chain connects TRBV28 to TRBJ2-2; D is possibly TRBD1 (5 bases). The CDR3 loop spans 15 amino acids. V was pared by 5 bases and J by 0 bases, with 10 bases between. Germline-derived CDR1 and CDR2 are MDHEN and SYDVKM.

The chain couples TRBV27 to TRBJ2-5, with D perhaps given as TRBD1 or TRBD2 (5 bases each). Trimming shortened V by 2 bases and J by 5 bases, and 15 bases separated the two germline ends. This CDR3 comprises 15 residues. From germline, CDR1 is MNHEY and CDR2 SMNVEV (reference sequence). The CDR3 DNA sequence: TGTGCCAGCAGTTTAAGGGACCCCAGAGGTGAGACCCAGTACTTC. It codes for CASSLRDPRGETQYF.

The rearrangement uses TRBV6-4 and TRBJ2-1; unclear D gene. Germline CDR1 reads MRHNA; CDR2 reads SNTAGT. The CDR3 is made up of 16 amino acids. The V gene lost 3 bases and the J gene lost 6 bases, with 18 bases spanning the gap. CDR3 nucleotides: TGTGCCAGCAGTGAAAATGGAGTGGAAGTTGGCAATGAGCAGTTCTTC. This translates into CASSENGVEVGNEQFF.

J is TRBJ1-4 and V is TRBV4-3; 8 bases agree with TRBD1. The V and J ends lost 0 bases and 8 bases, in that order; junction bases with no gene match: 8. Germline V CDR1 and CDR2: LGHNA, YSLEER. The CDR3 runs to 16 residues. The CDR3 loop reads CASSQDTQGAGEKLFF. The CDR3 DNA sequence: TGCGCCAGCAGCCAAGATACTCAGGGGGCGGGCGAAAAACTGTTTTTT.

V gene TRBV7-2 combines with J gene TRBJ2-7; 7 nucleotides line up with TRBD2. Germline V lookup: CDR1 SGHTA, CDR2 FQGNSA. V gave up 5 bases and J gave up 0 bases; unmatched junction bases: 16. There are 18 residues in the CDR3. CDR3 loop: CASSTAGEGWRGSYEQYF. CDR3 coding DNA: TGTGCCAGCAGCACTGCGGGAGAAGGGTGGAGGGGCTCCTACGAGCAGTACTTC.

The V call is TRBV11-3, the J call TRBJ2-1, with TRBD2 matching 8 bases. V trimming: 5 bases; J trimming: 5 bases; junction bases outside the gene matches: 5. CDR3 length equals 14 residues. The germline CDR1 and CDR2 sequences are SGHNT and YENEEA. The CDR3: CASSPTSGNNEQFF. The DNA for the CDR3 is TGTGCCAGCAGCCCAACTAGCGGAAACAATGAGCAGTTCTTC.

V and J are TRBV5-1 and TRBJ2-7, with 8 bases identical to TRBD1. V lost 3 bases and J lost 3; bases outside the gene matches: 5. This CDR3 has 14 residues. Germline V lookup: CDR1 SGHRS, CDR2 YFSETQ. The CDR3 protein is CASSSWTGLYEQYF. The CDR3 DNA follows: TGCGCCAGCAGCTCCTGGACAGGGCTCTACGAGCAGTACTTC.

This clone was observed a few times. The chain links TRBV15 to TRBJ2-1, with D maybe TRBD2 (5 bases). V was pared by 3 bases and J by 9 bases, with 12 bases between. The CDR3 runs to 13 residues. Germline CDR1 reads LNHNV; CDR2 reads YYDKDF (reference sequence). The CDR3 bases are TGTGCCACCAGCAGCGGAGGTGGGGTTGAGCAGTTCTTC. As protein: CATSSGGGVEQFF.

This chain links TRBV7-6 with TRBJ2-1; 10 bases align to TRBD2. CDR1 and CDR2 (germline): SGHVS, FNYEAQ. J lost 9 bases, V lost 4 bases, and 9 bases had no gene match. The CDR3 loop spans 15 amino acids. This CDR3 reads CASSSLAGGFGEQFF. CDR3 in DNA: TGTGCCAGCAGCTCCTTAGCGGGAGGTTTCGGTGAGCAGTTCTTC.

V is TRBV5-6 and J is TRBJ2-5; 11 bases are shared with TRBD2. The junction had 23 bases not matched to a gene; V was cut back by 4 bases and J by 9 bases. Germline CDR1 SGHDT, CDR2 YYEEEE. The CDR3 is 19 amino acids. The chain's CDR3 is CASSQKVASGRTIARAQYF. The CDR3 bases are TGTGCCAGCAGCCAGAAAGTGGCTAGCGGGAGGACAATAGCAAGGGCCCAGTACTTC.

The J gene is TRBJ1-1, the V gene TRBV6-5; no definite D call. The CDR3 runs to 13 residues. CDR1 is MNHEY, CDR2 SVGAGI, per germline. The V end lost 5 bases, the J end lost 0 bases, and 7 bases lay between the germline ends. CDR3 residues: CASSEGLNTEAFF. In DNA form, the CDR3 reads TGTGCCAGCAGTGAAGGACTGAACACTGAAGCTTTCTTT.

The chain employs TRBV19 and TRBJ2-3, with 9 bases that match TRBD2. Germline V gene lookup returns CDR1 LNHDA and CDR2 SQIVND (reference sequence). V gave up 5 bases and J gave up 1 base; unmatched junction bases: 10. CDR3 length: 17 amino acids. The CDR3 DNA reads TGTGCCAGTAGTTTTCGCTCTAGCGGGACAGGCACAGATACGCAGTATTTT. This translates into CASSFRSSGTGTDTQYF.

As DNA, the CDR3 is TGTGCCAGCAGTGAGCGGACAGGGAGTTACGAGCAGTACTTC. It yields the protein CASSERTGSYEQYF. The V and J genes are TRBV6-5 and TRBJ2-7; TRBD1 matches at 8 bases. The V gene end was trimmed by 5 bases and the J gene end by 4 bases; junction bases not matched to a gene: 7. The CDR3 consists of 14 residues. Germline V gives CDR1 MNHEY, CDR2 SVGAGI.

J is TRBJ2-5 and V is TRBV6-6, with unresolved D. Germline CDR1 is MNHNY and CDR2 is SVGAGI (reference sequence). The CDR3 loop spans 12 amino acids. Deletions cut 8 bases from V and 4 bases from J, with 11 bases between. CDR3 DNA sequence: TGTGCCAGCGGCCCCCTCGGAGAGACCCAGTACTTC. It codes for CASGPLGETQYF.

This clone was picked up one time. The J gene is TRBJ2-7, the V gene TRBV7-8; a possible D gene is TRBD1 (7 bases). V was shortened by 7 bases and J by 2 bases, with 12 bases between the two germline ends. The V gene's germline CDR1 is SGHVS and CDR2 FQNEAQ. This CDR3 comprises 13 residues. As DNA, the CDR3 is TGTGCCAGCATGGCGGGACAGCCCTACGAGCAGTACTTC. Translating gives CASMAGQPYEQYF.

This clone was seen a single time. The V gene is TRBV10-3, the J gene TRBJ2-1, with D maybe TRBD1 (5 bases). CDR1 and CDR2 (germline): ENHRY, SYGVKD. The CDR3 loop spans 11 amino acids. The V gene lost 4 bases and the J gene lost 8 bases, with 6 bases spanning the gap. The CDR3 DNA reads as TGTGCCATCAGTGGGGGCGATGAGCAGTTCTTC. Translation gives CAISGGDEQFF.

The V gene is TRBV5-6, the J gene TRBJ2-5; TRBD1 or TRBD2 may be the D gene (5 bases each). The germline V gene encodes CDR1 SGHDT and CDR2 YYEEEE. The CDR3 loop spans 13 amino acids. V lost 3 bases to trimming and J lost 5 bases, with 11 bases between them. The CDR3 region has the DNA TGTGCCAGCAGCTCCGCAGGGACGGAGACCCAGTACTTC. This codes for CASSSAGTETQYF.

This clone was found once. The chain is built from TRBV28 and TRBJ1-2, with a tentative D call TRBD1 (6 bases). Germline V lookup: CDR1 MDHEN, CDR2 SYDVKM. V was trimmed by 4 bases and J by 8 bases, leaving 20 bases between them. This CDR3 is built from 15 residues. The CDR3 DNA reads TGTGCCAGCAGTTCCCCCAGGGGAGGGGTACGGGGCTACACCTTC. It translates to CASSSPRGGVRGYTF.

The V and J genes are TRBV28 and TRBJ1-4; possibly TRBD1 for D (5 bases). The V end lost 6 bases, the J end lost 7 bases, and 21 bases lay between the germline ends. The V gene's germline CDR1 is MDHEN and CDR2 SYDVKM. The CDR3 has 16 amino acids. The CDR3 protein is CASSRSTAGMSEKLFF. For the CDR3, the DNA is TGTGCCAGCAGCCGATCGACGGCAGGGATGAGTGAAAAACTGTTTTTT.